The clone carrying this T cell receptor beta chain turned up a few times. This sample is part of a study of blood T cell repertoires in COVID-19. Across the study: T cells, B-cell-depleted T cells, or PBMCs supplied cDNA or gDNA.

Clones were sequenced by immunoSEQ multiplex PCR, and TCRdb holds only the in-frame ones, with some missing. The sample lists about 22,000 clones; over 70% were seen once. The V gene's germline CDR1 is SGHDN and CDR2 FVKESK. The CDR3 runs to 16 residues. V shed 2 bases and J shed 3 bases, with 17 bases lying between them. The sequencing input was peripheral blood. The rearrangement joins TRBV14 to TRBJ2-7; TRBD2 is a possible D gene (6 bases). This clonotype originated in an elderly man with active or convalescent COVID-19. This chain's CDR3 is CASSQPREHLIYEQYF. The CDR3, as DNA: TGTGCCAGCAGCCAACCCCGGGAGCATTTGATCTACGAGCAGTACTTC.